This T cell receptor (beta chain) was recorded in a study of shared clonotypes between healthy human individuals. Study-wide findings and caveats: An effect of sequencing depth on clonotype sharing among donors was expected. Unshared clonotypes carried lower generation probabilities than those common to all four donors.

CDR3 length: 14 residues. V lost 3 bases, J lost 1 base, and 9 bases lay in between. From germline, CDR1 is SGDLS and CDR2 YYNGEE. Using immunoSEQ multiplex PCR, the repertoire was profiled, and TCRdb retains in-frame clones only, with some absent. The sample gives about 300,000 clones, approximately 79% of which show up once; about 9.3% is in the top ten. Regarding this clone: Its target is unknown.

The V gene is TRBV9, the J gene TRBJ2-3; no reliable D call. This receptor was taken from a man younger than 40 in good health. Sequencing was done on a sample of memory CD4+ T cells sorted from blood. Stated subset: CD45RA-negative fraction. As DNA, the CDR3 is TGTGCCAGCAGCGCTCAGATTGGCACAGATACGCAGTATTTT. This codes for CASSAQIGTDTQYF.